A selection of T cell receptor beta chains follows, all from one sample in a study of blood T cell repertoires in COVID-19. Profiled with immunoSEQ multiplex PCR; TCRdb holds only in-frame clones, not every one. The data show about 390,000 clones, around nine tenths seen once. The source material was PBMCs or T cells enriched from blood (not recorded which). These receptors originate from a woman aged 50 to 65 who had recovered from COVID-19. The CDR3 runs from the conserved cysteine through the conserved F or W. The order of the fields is V gene, clone size, D gene, J gene, CDR3 DNA, CDR3 protein. The D gene is left open where the match is weak. Clone size, where shown, is once, few, many, or a class for clones that have expanded.

TRBV5-1,.,TRBD1,TRBJ1-5,TGCGCCAGCAGGACAGGGGAGATCAATCAGCCCCAGCATTTT,CASRTGEINQPQHF
TRBV29-1,.,TRBD1,TRBJ1-1,TGCAGCGTCTGGACAGGGGACTATGAAGCTTTCTTT,CSVWTGDYEAFF
TRBV30,.,.,TRBJ1-2,TGTGCCAGAACAGCCCCGAGCTATGGCTACACCTTC,CARTAPSYGYTF
TRBV19,.,TRBD1,TRBJ1-5,TGTGCCAGTAGCGGGACAGAGTATAGCAATCAGCCCCAGCATTTT,CASSGTEYSNQPQHF
TRBV14,.,.,TRBJ1-1,TGTGCCAGCACCCAGATTAACAGGGTGAACACTGAAGCTTTCTTT,CASTQINRVNTEAFF
TRBV9,.,.,TRBJ2-2,TGTGCCAGCAGCGGAGAACCAACTTTCACCGGGGAGCTGTTTTTT,CASSGEPTFTGELFF
TRBV7-2,.,TRBD1,TRBJ1-2,TGTGCCAGCAGCCCAACGACAGGGGGGAGAAGCTACACCTTC,CASSPTTGGRSYTF
TRBV19,.,TRBD1,TRBJ1-5,TGTGCCAGTAGTATTCCCAGGGGGCTCTATAGCAATCAGCCCCAGCATTTT,CASSIPRGLYSNQPQHF
TRBV20-1,.,.,TRBJ1-2,TGCAGTGCTAGTGGTGGGGCGCGTGGCTACACCTTC,CSASGGARGYTF
TRBV19,.,.,TRBJ1-5,TGTGCCAGTACCCGGGAGGGCTGGAATCAGCCCCAGCATTTT,CASTREGWNQPQHF
TRBV12-3/TRBV12-4,.,.,TRBJ1-1,TGTGCCAGCAGTTCCGCCGAGGGAGCTTTCTTT,CASSSAEGAFF
TRBV28,.,TRBD1,TRBJ1-1,TGTGCCACCCTACTTGCCGGCGGGACAGGGGTCACTGAAGCTTTCTTT,CATLLAGGTGVTEAFF
TRBV7-8,.,TRBD1,TRBJ1-2,TGTGCCAGCAGCCAGAGGGGGGCAGGGGGTGGCTACACCTTC,CASSQRGAGGGYTF
TRBV19,.,TRBD1,TRBJ2-1,TGTGCCAGTTCCACCGGGACAGCCTACAATGAGCAGTTCTTC,CASSTGTAYNEQFF
TRBV7-2,few,.,TRBJ2-7,TGTGCCAGCAGCTTAAACAGGGACTACGAGCAGTACTTC,CASSLNRDYEQYF
TRBV20-1,.,.,TRBJ1-5,TGCAGTGCTAGTAGGACACCGCAGGGGCGAAATCAGCCCCAGCATTTT,CSASRTPQGRNQPQHF
TRBV19,few,.,TRBJ1-1,TGTGCCAGTAGTACTCAGCGGAGAGGGCGCGACAACACTGAAGCTTTCTTT,CASSTQRRGRDNTEAFF
TRBV5-1,.,.,TRBJ1-3,TGCGCCAGCAGCGTCCAAGGAGGAGGAAACACCATATATTTT,CASSVQGGGNTIYF
TRBV5-4,.,TRBD2,TRBJ2-3,TGTGCCAGCAGCGCAGGACTAGCAGGCACAGATACGCAGTATTTT,CASSAGLAGTDTQYF
TRBV15,.,.,TRBJ1-5,TGTGCCACCAGCAGAGACGGTCAGCCCCAGCATTTT,CATSRDGQPQHF
TRBV5-5,.,.,TRBJ2-3,TGTGCCAGCAGCTTGCGTCGGGTCACAGATACGCAGTATTTT,CASSLRRVTDTQYF
TRBV5-1,.,TRBD2,TRBJ2-7,TGCGCCAGCAGCGCCGGGACTAGCGGAACCTACGAGCAGTACTTC,CASSAGTSGTYEQYF
TRBV6-5,.,TRBD2,TRBJ2-1,TGTGCCAGCAGTTCCAATCGGGAGCGGGGTGGGCAGTTCTTC,CASSSNRERGGQFF
TRBV19,.,.,TRBJ1-2,TGTGCCAGTCGTAGCGGGTCCCGGGATGGGGTCTATGGCTACACCTTC,CASRSGSRDGVYGYTF
TRBV10-3,.,.,TRBJ1-6,TGTGCCATCAGGGCCAGGGCAAATAATTCACCCCTCCACTTT,CAIRARANNSPLHF
TRBV27,.,.,TRBJ1-2,TGTGCCAGCAGTTTATCGGCTCGTGGCTATGGCTACACCTTC,CASSLSARGYGYTF
TRBV7-9,.,.,TRBJ1-2,TGTGCCAGCAGCCATCCGGTCTACGACTATGGCTACACCTTC,CASSHPVYDYGYTF
TRBV7-2,.,TRBD2,TRBJ2-1,TGTGCCAGCAGCTTCCAACTAGCGGGGGACAATGAGCAGTTCTTC,CASSFQLAGDNEQFF
TRBV30,.,.,TRBJ2-2,TGTGCCTGGAGTGGGGCGGGGCTGATATCGAACACCGGGGAGCTGTTTTTT,CAWSGAGLISNTGELFF
TRBV2,.,.,TRBJ1-5,TGTGCCAGCACCGCCGCGGGACGAACCCTAAATCAGCCCCAGCATTTT,CASTAAGRTLNQPQHF
TRBV10-3,.,TRBD1,TRBJ1-5,TGTGCCATCAGTGAATCGGACAGGGACAATCAGCCCCAGCATTTT,CAISESDRDNQPQHF
TRBV18,few,.,TRBJ1-2,TGTGCCAGCTCACCGCCCACAGAAAACTATGGCTACACCTTC,CASSPPTENYGYTF
TRBV24-1,.,TRBD1,TRBJ1-1,TGTGCCACCAGTGGGGGACAGGGGAACACTGAAGCTTTCTTT,CATSGGQGNTEAFF
TRBV6-2/TRBV6-3,.,.,TRBJ2-7,TGTGCCAGCAGTTACTCGCTGCGAGAGGGCCGGTCGCTACACTACGAGCAGTACTTC,CASSYSLREGRSLHYEQYF
TRBV3-1/TRBV3-2,.,.,TRBJ1-1,TGTGCCAGCAGCCCCCGATCGGCGGAGAACACTGAAGCTTTCTTT,CASSPRSAENTEAFF
TRBV19,.,.,TRBJ1-2,TGTGCCAGTAGTACAACAGGGTTTGTAGCTGGCTACACCTTC,CASSTTGFVAGYTF
TRBV28,.,.,TRBJ1-2,TGTGCCAGCAGAGCCACAGGGAGAGTAAACTATGGCTACACCTTC,CASRATGRVNYGYTF
TRBV15,once,TRBD2,TRBJ2-5,TGTGCCACCAGCAGAGATAGGGTTGGGACTAGCGGCAGGACCCAGTACTTC,CATSRDRVGTSGRTQYF
TRBV6-1,.,.,TRBJ1-1,TGTGCCAGCAGTGATAATAGGGGTTTTGCTGAAGCTTTCTTT,CASSDNRGFAEAFF
TRBV11-2,.,.,TRBJ2-3,TGTGCCAGCAGCAATGCGGGGGCTCCCACAGATACGCAGTATTTT,CASSNAGAPTDTQYF
TRBV5-1,.,TRBD1,TRBJ2-7,TGCGCCAGCAGCTTGTTAGACTTGGGACAGGGGGCCTACGAGCAGTACTTC,CASSLLDLGQGAYEQYF
TRBV5-4,once,.,TRBJ1-4,TGTGCCAGCAGCCATACAGGCGGTGCAGAAAAACTGTTTTTT,CASSHTGGAEKLFF
TRBV10-3,.,TRBD2,TRBJ2-1,TGTGCCATCAGTGAAGCGGGGGATGAGCAGTTCTTC,CAISEAGDEQFF
TRBV6-5,once,.,TRBJ1-2,TGTGCCAGCAGATATGCAGGATATGGCTACACCTTC,CASRYAGYGYTF
TRBV19,.,.,TRBJ1-2,TGTGCCAGTAGGACCGGGACAACCTATGGCTACACCTTC,CASRTGTTYGYTF
TRBV30,.,.,TRBJ1-1,TGTGCCGGACCTATCGGGGACACTGAAGCTTTCTTT,CAGPIGDTEAFF
TRBV5-4,few,.,TRBJ1-1,TGTGCCAGCAGCTTCCCTGGGGGCAGCTTGAACACTGAAGCTTTCTTT,CASSFPGGSLNTEAFF
TRBV5-8,.,TRBD1,TRBJ2-2,TGTGCCAGCAGCGCGGCGGACAGGGGCAACACCGGGGAGCTGTTTTTT,CASSAADRGNTGELFF
TRBV2,few,.,TRBJ1-4,TGTGCCAGCAGTGACAGAGGGTCGGCTAATGAAAAACTGTTTTTT,CASSDRGSANEKLFF
TRBV6-1,.,.,TRBJ2-3,TGTGCCAGCAGTGAAACAAGCCTGGCGGGGTCGGATACGCAGTATTTT,CASSETSLAGSDTQYF
TRBV7-9,.,.,TRBJ2-7,TGTGCCAGCAGCTTAGCAGTATGGAGTGTGCAGTACTTC,CASSLAVWSVQYF
TRBV9,.,TRBD2,TRBJ2-3,TGTGCCAGCAGCGAAGGGACTAGCGGGGGGGCGAGCACAGATACGCAGTATTTT,CASSEGTSGGASTDTQYF
TRBV7-9,few,TRBD2,TRBJ2-5,TGTGCCAGCAGCTTAGCGCTAGCGGGGGAAGAGACCCAGTACTTC,CASSLALAGEETQYF
TRBV9,.,.,TRBJ1-2,TGTGCCAGCAGCGCCCCAGCCCCCACAGAAGGCTATGGCTACACCTTC,CASSAPAPTEGYGYTF
TRBV5-1,.,.,TRBJ1-4,TGCGCCAGCAGCTTGGCCCCTTCAAACTCACTCCGAGGAGAAAAACTGTTTTTT,CASSLAPSNSLRGEKLFF